Below, 15 T cell receptor beta chains from the same sample are listed, as sequenced in a study of cytomegalovirus exposure and HLA in healthy donors. PCR involved 60 Vbeta and 13 Jbeta primers. Profiled with immunoSEQ multiplex PCR; TCRdb holds only in-frame clones, not every one. The sample gives approximately 300,000 clones, around four fifths of which show up once; roughly 2% is in the top ten. The sequenced sample consisted of PBMCs. The source of these receptors is a woman in her 40s in good health and CMV-seropositive.

This chain joins TRBV28 and TRBJ1-5; D ambiguous. V was pared by 5 bases and J by 2 bases, with 25 bases between. The CDR3 sequence is 19 residues long. Germline CDR1 is MDHEN and CDR2 is SYDVKM. CDR3 coding DNA: TGTGCCAGCAGTCCTTTCCCCCGCGGCCCACTACGTGGCAATCAGCCCCAGCATTTT. This encodes CASSPFPRGPLRGNQPQHF. The whole variable domain, filled in from reference TRBV28 and TRBJ1-5, reads DVKVTQSSRYLVKRTGEKVFLECVQDMDHENMFWYRQDPGLGLRLIYFSYDVKMKEKGDIPEGYSVSREKKERFSLILESASTNQTSMYLCASSPFPRGPLRGNQPQHFGDGTRLSIL.

J is TRBJ1-1 and V is TRBV29-1, with 7 bases aligning to TRBD1. V was pared by 5 bases and J by 5 bases, with 5 bases of the junction left unmatched. Germline V gene sequence: CDR1 SQVTM, CDR2 ANQGSEA. This CDR3 has 12 residues. CDR3 coding DNA: TGCAGCGTTTTGACAGGGTGGACTGAAGCTTTCTTT. It yields the protein CSVLTGWTEAFF.

CDR3 nucleotides: TGTGCCTGGAGCGGGGCGGGACAGGGGTCCCACGAGCAGTACTTC. Its translation is CAWSGAGQGSHEQYF. V gene TRBV30 combines with J gene TRBJ2-7, with TRBD1 matching over 10 bases. The V gene's germline CDR1 is GTSNPN and CDR2 SVGIG (reference sequence). V lost 3 bases and J lost 5; bases outside the gene matches: 10. The CDR3 is 15 amino acids.

This clone was observed once. The chain uses TRBV19 and TRBJ1-4; D perhaps matches TRBD1 (6 bases). Germline CDR1 is LNHDA and CDR2 is SQIVND (reference sequence). CDR3 size: 15 residues. Trimming removed 6 bases from V and 6 bases from J, with 17 bases in between. Written as DNA, the CDR3 is TGTGCCAGTAGCCGTACAGGGCAACTGTATGAAAAACTGTTTTTT. Translating gives CASSRTGQLYEKLFF.

J is TRBJ1-2 and V is TRBV28, with 8 bases that match TRBD1. CDR3 length: 16 amino acids. V dropped 1 base and J dropped 1; count of bases not matched to a gene: 5. Germline loops: CDR1 MDHEN, CDR2 SYDVKM. The CDR3 sequence: CASSLSDRALNYGYTF. DNA for the CDR3: TGTGCCAGCAGTTTATCGGACAGGGCTCTTAACTATGGCTACACCTTC.

V and J are TRBV2 and TRBJ2-1; 14 bases match TRBD2. The V segment lost 0 bases and the J segment 5 bases; nucleotides outside the gene matches: 6. From germline, CDR1 is SNHLY and CDR2 FYNNEI. CDR3 length: 18 residues. The CDR3 is CASSEATWGLAGDNEQFF. The CDR3 nucleotides are TGTGCCAGCAGTGAAGCGACCTGGGGACTAGCGGGAGACAATGAGCAGTTCTTC.

The chain couples TRBV28 to TRBJ1-1; 7 bases match TRBD1. The germline V gene encodes CDR1 MDHEN and CDR2 SYDVKM. The CDR3 is made up of 16 amino acids. V was clipped by 10 bases and J by 3 bases; unmatched bases: 17. The CDR3 DNA reads as TGTGCCACACGGCCCATCGGGCAGGGGGTTGACACTGAAGCTTTCTTT. Protein: CATRPIGQGVDTEAFF.

The genes are TRBV28 and TRBJ2-7; TRBD1 agrees at 9 bases. The germline V gene has CDR1 MDHEN and CDR2 SYDVKM. Trimming took 4 bases from V and 1 from J; bases not matched to a gene: 8. There are 16 residues in the CDR3. CDR3 in amino acids: CASSSLGQGISYEQYF. In DNA, the CDR3 is TGTGCCAGCAGTTCGTTGGGACAGGGTATTTCCTACGAGCAGTACTTC.

The chain has TRBV6-5 and TRBJ1-2; weak D call: TRBD1 (6 bases). This CDR3 comprises 16 residues. Germline CDR1 MNHEY, CDR2 SVGAGI. V lost 3 bases, J lost 8 bases, and 22 bases lay in between. The CDR3 region has the DNA TGTGCCAGCAGTTATCATGGACAGAAATCGGCGACCGGCTACACCTTC. Translation gives CASSYHGQKSATGYTF.

The chain is built from TRBV18 and TRBJ1-3; 10 positions agree with TRBD1. CDR3 length equals 18 residues. V shed 1 base, J shed 4 bases, and the junction held 10 bases outside the gene matches. Germline CDR1 is KGHSH and CDR2 is LQKENI. CDR3 nucleotides: TGTGCCAGCTCACCACGGAGGGACAGGGGAAACTCCGGAAACACCATATATTTT. This translates into CASSPRRDRGNSGNTIYF.

Only one count was recorded for this clone. The chain employs TRBV2 and TRBJ1-1; D remains unclear. This CDR3 is built from 15 residues. Looked up from germline, CDR1 is SNHLY and CDR2 is FYNNEI. Trimming removed 5 bases at V and 0 bases at J, with 13 bases between. CDR3 bases: TGTGCCAGCAGTAAACAGCAGTCCGTGAACACTGAAGCTTTCTTT. This encodes CASSKQQSVNTEAFF.

The chain uses TRBV2 and TRBJ1-5; D remains ambiguous. Looked up from germline, CDR1 is SNHLY and CDR2 is FYNNEI. This CDR3 is 16 amino acids long. V lost 2 bases and J 4 bases, leaving 15 bases between the germline ends. In DNA form, the CDR3 reads TGTGCCAGCAGTGAATGGCCGGCGACAAATAATCAGCCCCAGCATTTT. It translates to CASSEWPATNNQPQHF.

This rearrangement joins TRBV4-3 to TRBJ2-5; no clear D gene. This CDR3 comprises 15 residues. CDR1 LGHNA and CDR2 YSLEER come from the germline V gene. Trimming took off 0 bases at V and 3 bases at J, with 11 bases between the two ends. Here the CDR3 reads CASSQDTHREETQYF. The CDR3 coding sequence is TGCGCCAGCAGCCAAGATACACACAGAGAAGAGACCCAGTACTTC.

The CDR3 DNA sequence: TGTGCCAGCAGTTTAAAGGGGGTGATGAACACTGAAGCTTTCTTT. Its translation: CASSLKGVMNTEAFF. The chain combines TRBV27 with TRBJ1-1; tentatively, D is TRBD1 (6 bases). Trimming pared 2 bases from V and 0 bases from J, leaving 10 bases between. The CDR3 consists of 15 residues. The V gene's germline CDR1 is MNHEY and CDR2 SMNVEV (reference sequence).

The chain has TRBV18 and TRBJ2-5, with D unclear. V lost 8 bases and J lost 5, with 15 bases in between. CDR1 is KGHSH and CDR2 is LQKENI in the germline V gene. This CDR3 comprises 13 residues. The CDR3 is CASLNEFGETQYF. For the CDR3, the DNA is TGTGCCAGCCTTAACGAATTCGGGGAGACCCAGTACTTC.